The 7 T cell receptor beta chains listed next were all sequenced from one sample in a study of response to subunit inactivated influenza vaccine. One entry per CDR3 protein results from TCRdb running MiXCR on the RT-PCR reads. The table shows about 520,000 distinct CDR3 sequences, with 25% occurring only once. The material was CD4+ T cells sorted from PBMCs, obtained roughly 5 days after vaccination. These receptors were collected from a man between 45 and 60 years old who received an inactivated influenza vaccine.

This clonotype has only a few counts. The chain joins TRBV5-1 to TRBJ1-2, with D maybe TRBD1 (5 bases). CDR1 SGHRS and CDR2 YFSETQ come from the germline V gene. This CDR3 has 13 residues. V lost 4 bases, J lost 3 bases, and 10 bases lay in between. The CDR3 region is CASSVEGDYGYTF. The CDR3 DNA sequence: TGCGCCAGCAGCGTAGAAGGGGACTATGGCTACACCTTC.

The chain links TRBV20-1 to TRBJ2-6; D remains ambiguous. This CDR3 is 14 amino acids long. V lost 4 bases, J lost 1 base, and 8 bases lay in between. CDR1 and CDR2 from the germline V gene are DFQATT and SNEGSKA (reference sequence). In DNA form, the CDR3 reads TGCAGTGCTAAAAGGTTTTCTGGGGCCAACGTCCTGACTTTC. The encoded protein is CSAKRFSGANVLTF.

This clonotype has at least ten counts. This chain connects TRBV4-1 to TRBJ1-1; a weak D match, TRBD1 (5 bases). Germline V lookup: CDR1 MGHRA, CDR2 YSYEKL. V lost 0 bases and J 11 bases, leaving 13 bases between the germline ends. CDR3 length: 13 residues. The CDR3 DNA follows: TGCGCCAGCAGCCAAGACAAGGGGCTGAGCGCTTTCTTT. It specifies CASSQDKGLSAFF.

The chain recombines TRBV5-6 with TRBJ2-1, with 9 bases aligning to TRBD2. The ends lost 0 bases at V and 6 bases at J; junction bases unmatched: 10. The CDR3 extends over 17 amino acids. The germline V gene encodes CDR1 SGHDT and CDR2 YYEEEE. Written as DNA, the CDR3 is TGTGCCAGCAGCTTGGTCGTGGGCGGGAGGGCCTTCAATGAGCAGTTCTTC. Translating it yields CASSLVVGGRAFNEQFF.

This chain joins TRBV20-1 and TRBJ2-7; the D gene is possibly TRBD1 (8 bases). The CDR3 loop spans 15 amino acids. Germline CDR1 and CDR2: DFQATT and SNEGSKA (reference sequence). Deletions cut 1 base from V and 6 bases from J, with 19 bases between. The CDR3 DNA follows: TGCAGTGCTAGAGGGACTAACAGGGGGGGCAGCGAGCAGTACTTC. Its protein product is CSARGTNRGGSEQYF.

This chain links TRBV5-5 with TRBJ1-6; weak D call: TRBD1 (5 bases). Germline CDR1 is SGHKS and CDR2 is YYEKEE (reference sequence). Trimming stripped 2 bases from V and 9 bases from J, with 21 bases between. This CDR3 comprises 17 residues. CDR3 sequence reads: CASSFWVQGTLGSPLHF. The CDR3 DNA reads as TGTGCCAGCAGCTTTTGGGTGCAGGGCACTTTGGGTTCACCCCTCCACTTT.

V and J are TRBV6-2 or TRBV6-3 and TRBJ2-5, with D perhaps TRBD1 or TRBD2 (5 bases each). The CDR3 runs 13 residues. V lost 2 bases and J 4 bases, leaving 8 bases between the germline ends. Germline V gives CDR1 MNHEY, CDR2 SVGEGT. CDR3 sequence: CASSYGTRETQYF. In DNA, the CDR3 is TGTGCCAGCAGTTACGGGACCAGAGAGACCCAGTACTTC.